Sequencing of this T cell receptor beta chain was carried out in a study of glioma-infiltrating T cells after dendritic cell vaccination (dated by TCRdb to 2016 to 2017). A note on the overall study: Of the approximately 15 glioblastoma patients in the cohort, all drawn from Phase I and II dendritic cell vaccination trials, 9 were newly diagnosed and 6 had recurrent disease. In glioblastoma patients vaccinated with dendritic cells, deep sequencing of TCR beta CDR3 regions served to measure tumor-infiltrating lymphocyte content and to compare repertoires between tumor and blood. To make the vaccine, monocyte-derived dendritic cells were cultured for approximately 7 days with IL-4 and GM-CSF and then pulsed overnight with autologous tumor lysate. Autologous tumor lysate-pulsed dendritic cell vaccination was administered to the patients between about 2003 and 2012. Patients received three intradermal dendritic cell vaccine injections at biweekly intervals in the arm below the axilla. Survival after dendritic cell vaccination was correlated with TCR sequencing metrics, including TIL content and tumor-blood repertoire overlap. Points the paper makes about the study in general: After dendritic cell vaccination, a higher estimated pretreatment TIL content predicted longer time to progression and longer overall survival. The three-group TCR overlap response model was characterized as speculative, and prospective validation of the model was stated to be required. No direct relationship between TCR clonality and survival was found, suggesting that a diverse polyclonal response may matter. The cohort was small and heterogeneous, only a few patients had full blood and tumor sets, and even fewer had initial-recurrent tumor pairs.

Selection of patients required sufficient residual fresh-frozen tumor tissue and over two years of available survival data. Although molecular status otherwise differed among the glioblastoma patients, no patient had an isocitrate dehydrogenase mutation. PBMC collection took place before vaccination, two weeks after the third vaccination, and at tumor progression if progression occurred. The Qiagen DNeasy Blood extraction Kit was used for extraction of genomic DNA. For this chain, trimming is 4 bases at the V end and 6 bases at the J end, and the number of junction bases without a gene match is 8. The CDR3 holds 15 amino acids from the cysteine to the phenylalanine. Only the CDR3 DNA is retained, 45 bases long and in frame from the first base. CDR1 is given as MGHRA and CDR2 as YSYEKL, both from the germline V gene. Worth noting for this clone: Its antigen has not been determined. Base qualities are missing; no much larger clone stands one base away.

The immunoSEQ assay amplified TCRB CDR3 regions from 1.5 to 2.5 micrograms of genomic DNA, or from all available DNA when less than that amount was available. For multiplex PCR, 60 forward primers for TCR V beta segments and 13 reverse primers for J beta segments were used. To estimate the number of reads per starting template, synthetic control templates were added to each sample at limiting dilution. Sequencing produced 87 bp reads on the Illumina HiSeq System. As for the authors' bioinformatics: PCR and sequencing errors were removed by a nearest neighbor algorithm that merged closely related sequences. TCR overlap was measured as the percentage of unique tumor TCR beta sequences that were also present in the peripheral blood of the same patient. TCRdb holds this immuneACCESS table with in-frame rearrangements only. Some clones are missing; in checked studies, unresolved V genes explain under half, and the rest has no known cause. The DNA was the basis for D and trimming; V, J and clone size are from that table. Counted in this sample were over 70,000 clones; over 75% of them appeared once. Approximately 2.3% of the sample is held by the ten biggest clonotypes.

The source of this sequence is a human donor with glioblastoma. The source was blood, collected before dendritic cell vaccination. The V and J genes are TRBV4-1 and TRBJ2-2; 7 middle bases align to TRBD1. In nucleotides, the sequence is TGCGCCAGCAGCCGAATAGGGGGCCGGTCCGGGGAGCTGTTTTTT. Its translation reads: CASSRIGGRSGELFF.